What follows are 25 T cell receptor beta chains derived from one specimen sequenced in a study of neoadjuvant nivolumab and ipilimumab in lung cancer. The method was immunoSEQ multiplex PCR; TCRdb's version includes in-frame clones alone and lacks a portion of them. The sample lists about 7,700 clones, 75% to 90% occurring once. The sequences come from tumor tissue, collected after neoadjuvant nivolumab, alone or with ipilimumab, at or shortly before surgery. The receptors were sampled from an adult with non-small cell lung cancer. Some clones in this sample may be carry-over from other donors' samples.

As DNA, the CDR3 is TGTGCCAGCTCACCCGAGCCTAAGATGGAGCAGTACTTC. Protein sequence: CASSPEPKMEQYF. The gene calls are TRBV18 and TRBJ2-7; D gene ambiguous. Trimming stripped 3 bases from V and 7 bases from J, with 13 bases between. The CDR3 extends over 13 amino acids. Germline V gives CDR1 KGHSH, CDR2 LQKENI. Full variable domain (rest looked up from reference TRBV18 and TRBJ2-7): NAGVMQNPRHLVRRRGQEARLRCSPMKGHSHVYWYRQLPEEGLKFMVYLQKENIIDESGMPKERFSAEFPKEGPSILRIQQVVRGDSAAYFCASSPEPKMEQYFGPGTRLTVT.

V gene TRBV5-1 combines with J gene TRBJ2-1; the match to TRBD2 covers 9 bases. Germline values: CDR1 SGHRS, CDR2 YFSETQ. This CDR3 has 16 residues. Germline trimming cut 0 bases from V and 4 bases from J; bases unmatched to any gene: 5. Here the CDR3 reads CASSLVGGRVYNEQFF. The CDR3 DNA is TGCGCCAGCAGCTTGGTGGGCGGGAGGGTTTACAATGAGCAGTTCTTC. Together with reference TRBV5-1 and TRBJ2-1, the CDR3 gives the full variable domain: KAGVTQTPRYLIKTRGQQVTLSCSPISGHRSVSWYQQTPGQGLQFLFEYFSETQRNKGNFPGRFSGRQFSNSRSEMNVSTLELGDSALYLCASSLVGGRVYNEQFFGPGTRLTVL.

The V gene is TRBV5-4, the J gene TRBJ1-4; the D gene is possibly TRBD1 (6 bases). The germline V gene has CDR1 SGHNT and CDR2 YYREEE (reference sequence). Trimming stripped 1 base from V and 8 bases from J, with 9 bases between. The CDR3 loop spans 13 amino acids. The CDR3 DNA reads as TGTGCCAGCAGCTTGAACAGGGAGGAAAAACTGTTTTTT. It codes for CASSLNREEKLFF. The full variable domain, with the rest looked up from reference TRBV5-4 and TRBJ1-4, is ETGVTQSPTHLIKTRGQQVTLRCSSQSGHNTVSWYQQALGQGPQFIFQYYREEENGRGNFPPRFSGLQFPNYSSELNVNALELDDSALYLCASSLNREEKLFFGSGTQLSVL.

The rearrangement joins TRBV4-3 to TRBJ2-1; D is possibly TRBD2 (5 bases). V lost 0 bases, J lost 0 bases, and 6 bases lay in between. The germline V gene has CDR1 LGHNA and CDR2 YSLEER. The CDR3 has 15 amino acids. The CDR3, as DNA: TGCGCCAGCAGCCAAGATACTAGCTCCTACAATGAGCAGTTCTTC. It is translated as CASSQDTSSYNEQFF.

V is TRBV4-1 and J is TRBJ2-1; D is uncertain. Trimming took off 1 base at V and 4 bases at J, with 5 bases between the two ends. Germline lookup yields CDR1 MGHRA and CDR2 YSYEKL. The length of the CDR3 is 13 residues. CDR3 sequence: CASSQGVYNEQFF. CDR3 bases: TGCGCCAGCAGCCAAGGGGTGTACAATGAGCAGTTCTTC.

The chain is built from TRBV13 and TRBJ2-7; 7 nucleotides match TRBD2. The trim removed 1 base at V and 1 base at J, leaving 10 bases unmatched. This CDR3 is 17 amino acids long. Germline lookup yields CDR1 PRHDT and CDR2 FYEKMQ (reference sequence). The DNA of the CDR3 is TGTGCCAGCAGCTTAGAAAGCGGGACTGGACTTTCCTACGAGCAGTACTTC. Protein product: CASSLESGTGLSYEQYF.

The rearrangement joins TRBV5-4 to TRBJ1-1, with 10 bases aligning to TRBD1. Germline V gene data show CDR1 as SGHNT and CDR2 as YYREEE (reference sequence). The CDR3 is made up of 15 amino acids. V lost 4 bases, J lost 3 bases, and 6 bases stayed unmatched. The CDR3 spells CASSPPTGGYTEAFF. In DNA form, the CDR3 reads TGTGCCAGCAGCCCTCCGACAGGGGGCTACACTGAAGCTTTCTTT.

The V gene is TRBV18, the J gene TRBJ2-3; 8 nucleotides align to TRBD2. Trimming at V came to 4 bases and at J to 9 bases, leaving 15 bases not matched to a gene. Per germline, CDR1 KGHSH and CDR2 LQKENI. The CDR3 totals 16 residues. This chain's CDR3 is CASSLAESAGGVTQYF. The CDR3 DNA sequence: TGTGCCAGCTCACTGGCCGAGAGTGCGGGAGGAGTAACGCAGTATTTT.

The V and J genes are TRBV25-1 and TRBJ2-3; 10 bases are shared with TRBD2. V shed 5 bases, J shed 2 bases, and the junction held 4 bases outside the gene matches. This CDR3 has 15 amino acids. Germline V lookup: CDR1 MGHDK, CDR2 SYGVNS. CDR3: CASSPGTSDTDTQYF. In DNA, the CDR3 is TGTGCCAGCAGTCCCGGGACTAGCGACACAGATACGCAGTATTTT.

The table lists this clone with a few counts. This chain uses TRBV10-1 with TRBJ2-5, with 11 nucleotides matching TRBD2. CDR1 WNHNN and CDR2 SYGVQD come from the germline V gene (reference sequence). The CDR3 spans 14 residues. With 2 bases clipped from V and 12 bases from J, the junction kept 8 bases outside the gene matches. The CDR3 loop reads CASSEGLAGAQKYF. CDR3 nucleotides: TGCGCCAGCAGTGAGGGACTAGCGGGCGCCCAAAAGTACTTC.

V gene TRBV27 combines with J gene TRBJ2-6; 7 bases match TRBD1. Germline values: CDR1 MNHEY, CDR2 SMNVEV (reference sequence). The J segment lost 2 bases and the V segment lost 5 bases, leaving 12 bases of the junction unmatched. The CDR3 extends over 18 amino acids. Here the CDR3 reads CASSINRDSYPGANVLTF. CDR3 nucleotides: TGTGCCAGCAGTATTAACCGGGACAGCTACCCTGGGGCCAACGTCCTGACTTTC.

The chain has TRBV10-3 and TRBJ2-7; 9 nucleotides agree with TRBD2. The J segment lost 2 bases and the V segment lost 4 bases, leaving 3 bases of the junction unmatched. The CDR3 has 14 residues. Germline CDR1 reads ENHRY; CDR2 reads SYGVKD. The CDR3 bases are TGTGCCATCAGTGGCGGGGGGGGCACCTACGAGCAGTACTTC. This encodes CAISGGGGTYEQYF.

The V call is TRBV11-3, the J call TRBJ2-7; 7 nucleotides line up with TRBD1. Germline V gene data show CDR1 as SGHNT and CDR2 as YENEEA. Unmatched junction bases numbered 7, after V lost 5 bases and J lost 6 bases. The CDR3 totals 13 residues. The CDR3 loop is CASSPQGVGEQYF. DNA of the CDR3: TGTGCCAGCAGCCCCCAGGGGGTAGGCGAGCAGTACTTC.

This sequence joins TRBV7-8 and TRBJ2-7; no clear D gene. CDR1 SGHVS and CDR2 FQNEAQ come from the germline V gene. V was pared by 1 base and J by 3 bases, with 1 base between. CDR3 length: 11 amino acids. The CDR3 DNA sequence: TGTGCCAGCAGCTTAGACTACGAGCAGTACTTC. Translating gives CASSLDYEQYF.

The gene calls are TRBV19 and TRBJ2-7; 14 bases fit TRBD2. Germline CDR1 reads LNHDA; CDR2 reads SQIVND (reference sequence). The V gene end was trimmed by 5 bases and the J gene end by 4 bases; junction bases not matched to a gene: 7. The CDR3 has 16 amino acids. The CDR3 coding sequence is TGTGCCAGTAGTCGCTCTGGGACTAGCGGGAGATACGAGCAGTACTTC. Translating it yields CASSRSGTSGRYEQYF.

The rearrangement uses TRBV6-1 and TRBJ2-1; D is ambiguous. Germline V lookup: CDR1 MNHNS, CDR2 SASEGT. This CDR3 is 15 amino acids long. V was pared by 6 bases and J by 0 bases, with 12 bases between. CDR3: CASSPAGNSYNEQFF. CDR3 sequence (DNA): TGTGCCAGCAGCCCCGCCGGCAACTCCTACAATGAGCAGTTCTTC.

In this sample, this clone turned up a few times. CDR3 nucleotides: TGCGCCAGCCACGGACCGGGCACTGAAGCTTTCTTT. Translation: CASHGPGTEAFF. This rearrangement joins TRBV10-2 to TRBJ1-1; D gene uncertain. The CDR3 runs to 12 residues. CDR1 WSHSY and CDR2 SAAADI come from the germline V gene. Trimming stripped 8 bases from V and 4 bases from J, with 11 bases between.

This clone has more than one count but fewer than ten. The chain is built from TRBV6-1 and TRBJ1-1, with 11 bases fitting TRBD1. The CDR3 is 15 residues long. After removal of 8 bases from V and 0 bases from J, the junction contained 5 bases not matched to a gene. Germline values: CDR1 MNHNS, CDR2 SASEGT. The CDR3 region is CASDWTGGLNTEAFF. The CDR3 DNA sequence: TGTGCCAGCGATTGGACAGGGGGCCTGAACACTGAAGCTTTCTTT.

The chain combines TRBV19 with TRBJ2-3, with D perhaps TRBD2 (6 bases). Germline values: CDR1 LNHDA, CDR2 SQIVND (reference sequence). Trimming pared 7 bases from V and 4 bases from J, leaving 12 bases between. The CDR3 length is 13 residues. CDR3 bases: TGTGCCAGTAAAATCTCGGGGGCAGATACGCAGTATTTT. Encoded protein: CASKISGADTQYF.

The V call is TRBV7-9, the J call TRBJ2-7; 8 bases agree with TRBD1. The CDR3 runs to 15 residues. The ends lost 6 bases at V and 6 bases at J; junction bases unmatched: 13. Germline V gene lookup returns CDR1 SEHNR and CDR2 FQNEAQ (reference sequence). The DNA for the CDR3 is TGTGCCAGCAGACCCCGGTCAGGGGGCCAAGGCGAGCAGTACTTC. As protein: CASRPRSGGQGEQYF.

The chain has TRBV13 and TRBJ2-7; 9 positions match TRBD2. CDR3 length equals 14 residues. The germline CDR1 and CDR2 sequences are PRHDT and FYEKMQ (reference sequence). V gave up 0 bases and J gave up 5 bases; unmatched junction bases: 2. The DNA for the CDR3 is TGTGCCAGCAGCTTAGGGCGGGGGGGAGACGAGCAGTACTTC. Its protein is CASSLGRGGDEQYF.

The rearrangement joins TRBV19 to TRBJ2-1; 7 nucleotides line up with TRBD1. J lost 2 bases, V lost 6 bases, and 4 bases had no gene match. Germline CDR1 LNHDA, CDR2 SQIVND (reference sequence). This CDR3 contains 14 residues. The CDR3 loop is CASRGTAAYNEQFF. CDR3 sequence (DNA): TGTGCCAGTAGGGGGACAGCTGCCTACAATGAGCAGTTCTTC.

The chain links TRBV7-9 to TRBJ1-3; D gene ambiguous. The CDR3 extends over 14 amino acids. The germline V gene has CDR1 SEHNR and CDR2 FQNEAQ (reference sequence). V was shortened by 6 bases and J by 0 bases, with 9 bases between the two germline ends. This CDR3 reads CASRDVNSGNTIYF. The DNA of the CDR3 is TGTGCCAGCAGGGACGTAAACTCTGGAAACACCATATATTTT.

The rearrangement links TRBV11-2 to TRBJ2-1, with no clear D. Between the trimmed V and J ends, which lost 5 bases and 8 bases, there was a span of 10 bases. The CDR3 runs 12 residues. The V gene's germline CDR1 is SGHAT and CDR2 FQNNGV. CDR3 DNA: TGTGCCAGCAGCCAAGAAGGCTATGAGCAGTTCTTC. Translated, it gives CASSQEGYEQFF.

CDR3 coding DNA: TGTGCCAGCAGGCCTCCGGGATTAGCCTACGAGCAGTACTTC. As protein: CASRPPGLAYEQYF. This chain uses TRBV7-2 with TRBJ2-7, with TRBD2 as a possible D gene (5 bases). Germline CDR1 and CDR2: SGHTA and FQGNSA. There are 14 residues in the CDR3. V dropped 6 bases and J dropped 2 bases, with 14 bases sitting between them.